Below, 23 T cell receptor beta chains from the same sample are listed, as sequenced in a study of cytomegalovirus exposure and HLA in healthy donors. PCR amplification relied on 60 Vbeta primers (plus 13 Jbeta primers). Repertoires were generated with immunoSEQ multiplex PCR, while TCRdb's copy carries only in-frame clones and drops some. This sample has about 140,000 clones, with around 80% found just once. The specimen sequenced was PBMCs. These receptor sequences come from a man in his forties in good health and CMV-seropositive.

This chain uses TRBV19 with TRBJ2-7; 7 nucleotides line up with TRBD2. Germline trimming cut 5 bases from V and 2 bases from J; bases unmatched to any gene: 12. CDR3 size: 16 residues. Germline V gene data show CDR1 as LNHDA and CDR2 as SQIVND (reference sequence). The DNA for the CDR3 is TGTGCCAGTAGTCCAGGCGGGGCTAGCGGACCCTACGAGCAGTACTTC. This sequence encodes CASSPGGASGPYEQYF. The entire variable domain, with the rest obtained from reference TRBV19 and TRBJ2-7, is as follows: DGGITQSPKYLFRKEGQNVTLSCEQNLNHDAMYWYRQDPGQGLRLIYYSQIVNDFQKGDIAEGYSVSREKKESFPLTVTSAQKNPTAFYLCASSPGGASGPYEQYFGPGTRLTVT.

This sequence joins TRBV7-3 and TRBJ1-3; maybe TRBD1 (6 bases). This CDR3 is 15 amino acids long. Looked up from germline, CDR1 is SGHTA and CDR2 is FQGTGA. With 5 bases removed from V and 0 bases from J, the gap between germline ends came to 11 bases. CDR3 protein: CASSRDTNSGNTIYF. Here the CDR3 DNA reads TGTGCCAGCAGCCGGGACACCAACTCTGGAAACACCATATATTTT.

The chain joins TRBV7-2 to TRBJ2-1; 9 bases map to TRBD2. The CDR3 has 15 amino acids. Germline V gene sequence: CDR1 SGHTA, CDR2 FQGNSA. The trim removed 6 bases at V and 7 bases at J, leaving 10 bases unmatched. The CDR3 loop reads CASSPGTSLRNEQFF. Here the CDR3 DNA reads TGTGCCAGCAGTCCCGGGACTAGCCTGCGGAATGAGCAGTTCTTC.

The genes are TRBV5-1 and TRBJ2-2, with TRBD2 matching 11 bases. The trim removed 1 base at V and 6 bases at J, leaving 11 bases unmatched. The CDR3 spans 18 residues. The germline CDR1 and CDR2 sequences are SGHRS and YFSETQ. DNA of the CDR3: TGCGCCAGCAGCTTGATCACTAGCGGGAGAGGAGGAGCCGGGGAGCTGTTTTTT. Translating gives CASSLITSGRGGAGELFF.

The CDR3 nucleotides are TGTGCCAGCAGTGTCTCTAGCGGGGCGTTTAATGAGCAGTTCTTC. This gives the protein CASSVSSGAFNEQFF. The rearrangement links TRBV6-1 to TRBJ2-1, with TRBD2 matching 9 bases. After removal of 4 bases from V and 7 bases from J, the junction contained 8 bases not matched to a gene. This CDR3 has 15 amino acids. CDR1 is MNHNS and CDR2 is SASEGT in the germline V gene.

This clone was seen a handful of times. The gene calls are TRBV5-6 and TRBJ2-7, with 10 positions matching TRBD2. With V trimmed by 1 base and J by 4 bases, 5 bases remained unmatched. The germline gives CDR1 SGHDT, CDR2 YYEEEE. The CDR3 extends over 15 amino acids. CDR3 nucleotide sequence: TGTGCCAGCAGCTTGCAACTAGCGGGATGGTACGAGCAGTACTTC. Its translation is CASSLQLAGWYEQYF.

The rearrangement uses TRBV28 and TRBJ1-2; a weak D match, TRBD1 (6 bases). The CDR3 is made up of 12 amino acids. Germline loops: CDR1 MDHEN, CDR2 SYDVKM. Trimming stripped 8 bases from V and 4 bases from J, with 11 bases between. CDR3 coding DNA: TGTGCCAGCCAGGGGAGTGGCTATGGCTACACCTTC. This gives the protein CASQGSGYGYTF.

The V and J genes are TRBV6-6 and TRBJ2-1, with TRBD2 identical over 8 bases. Germline V gene data show CDR1 as MNHNY and CDR2 as SVGAGI (reference sequence). The trim removed 6 bases at V and 3 bases at J, leaving 10 bases unmatched. The CDR3 is made up of 16 amino acids. The CDR3 DNA reads TGTGCCAGCAGGTCCCAACCGGGACTAGGCTACAATGAGCAGTTCTTC. It is translated as CASRSQPGLGYNEQFF.

This clone was counted once. The chain joins TRBV10-3 to TRBJ2-7; TRBD1 matches at 7 bases. CDR3 length equals 16 residues. V lost 3 bases, J lost 1 base, and 9 bases stayed unmatched. The germline CDR1 and CDR2 sequences are ENHRY and SYGVKD. CDR3 nucleotide sequence: TGTGCCATCAGTGAATTAAAGGAGACAGGGTCCTACGAGCAGTACTTC. Translation gives CAISELKETGSYEQYF.

V and J are TRBV28 and TRBJ2-7, with TRBD1 matching over 9 bases. This CDR3 comprises 14 residues. Germline V gives CDR1 MDHEN, CDR2 SYDVKM. Trimming removed 4 bases from V and 6 bases from J; junction bases left unmatched: 7. CDR3 nucleotide sequence: TGTGCCAGCAGTTCCCCGGACAGGGGATCCGAGCAGTACTTC. Translated: CASSSPDRGSEQYF.

The V and J genes are TRBV30 and TRBJ1-6; 7 nucleotides agree with TRBD1. J gave up 10 bases and V 0 bases, and 6 bases lay outside the gene matches. The germline V gene encodes CDR1 GTSNPN and CDR2 SVGIG (reference sequence). The CDR3 runs 14 residues. CDR3 nucleotides: TGTGCCTGGAGTGTAGAGACAGGGAACTCACCCCTCCACTTT. Protein sequence: CAWSVETGNSPLHF.

This chain joins TRBV28 and TRBJ1-2; D is undetermined. The CDR3 covers 12 residues. The V end lost 2 bases, the J end lost 8 bases, and 9 bases lay between the germline ends. CDR1 MDHEN and CDR2 SYDVKM come from the germline V gene. CDR3 in DNA: TGTGCCAGCAGTTTAGATCTGCGAGGCTACACCTTC. Translating it yields CASSLDLRGYTF.

The chain has TRBV18 and TRBJ1-2; no clear D. V lost 0 bases to trimming and J lost 7 bases, with 12 bases between them. The CDR3 extends over 14 amino acids. Looked up from germline, CDR1 is KGHSH and CDR2 is LQKENI. CDR3 DNA sequence: TGTGCCAGCTCACCACCAAATCATCCGGGTGGCTACACCTTC. This encodes CASSPPNHPGGYTF.

V is TRBV29-1 and J is TRBJ1-2, with D possibly TRBD1 on 6 matching bases. This CDR3 is built from 12 residues. Trimming pared 4 bases from V and 3 bases from J, leaving 9 bases between. The V gene's germline CDR1 is SQVTM and CDR2 ANQGSEA. The CDR3 is CSVGGTHYGYTF. The CDR3 DNA sequence: TGCAGCGTTGGAGGGACACACTATGGCTACACCTTC.

The chain combines TRBV7-3 with TRBJ2-3, with 9 nucleotides matching TRBD2. The CDR3 is 18 residues long. Trimming removed 4 bases from V and 2 bases from J; junction bases left unmatched: 13. CDR1 is SGHTA, CDR2 FQGTGA, per germline. The CDR3: CASSSPPASGTNTDTQYF. CDR3 nucleotides: TGTGCCAGCAGCTCGCCCCCCGCTAGCGGGACGAACACAGATACGCAGTATTTT.

This chain joins TRBV28 and TRBJ2-7; TRBD2 matches 8 bases. Per the germline V gene, CDR1 is MDHEN and CDR2 is SYDVKM. The CDR3 is 14 amino acids. Germline trimming cut 5 bases from V and 5 bases from J; bases unmatched to any gene: 8. In DNA, the CDR3 is TGTGCCAGCAGTCCCATCGGGAGGGCCGACGAGCAGTACTTC. Protein sequence: CASSPIGRADEQYF.

This clone was recorded once. The genes are TRBV5-4 and TRBJ2-1; TRBD1 agrees at 8 bases. The V gene's germline CDR1 is SGHNT and CDR2 YYREEE (reference sequence). The CDR3 has 14 amino acids. V shed 4 bases, J shed 5 bases, and the junction held 5 bases outside the gene matches. The CDR3 DNA reads TGTGCCAGCAGCCCGGACAGGGCTGACAATGAGCAGTTCTTC. Its translation is CASSPDRADNEQFF.

The CDR3, as DNA: TGTGCCAGCAGCGTGTTAGCGGGAGGGGTCAATGAGCAGTTCTTC. Protein product: CASSVLAGGVNEQFF. V and J are TRBV9 and TRBJ2-1, with 11 bases aligning to TRBD2. The CDR3 runs 15 residues. Germline CDR1 and CDR2: SGDLS and YYNGEE. J was trimmed by 6 bases and V by 2 bases; bases with no gene match: 4.

V is TRBV10-1 and J is TRBJ2-7; D gene ambiguous. CDR1 and CDR2 (germline): WNHNN, SYGVQD (reference sequence). This CDR3 is built from 12 residues. V dropped 5 bases and J dropped 4 bases, with 9 bases sitting between them. The CDR3 sequence is CASSKTLYEQYF. CDR3 coding DNA: TGCGCCAGCAGTAAAACTCTGTACGAGCAGTACTTC.

This clone was seen only once. The V and J genes are TRBV10-3 and TRBJ2-1; 7 nucleotides line up with TRBD2. The CDR3 spans 16 residues. CDR1 is ENHRY and CDR2 is SYGVKD in the germline V gene. The junction had 2 bases not matched to a gene; V was cut back by 0 bases and J by 0 bases. DNA for the CDR3: TGTGCCATCAGTGAGTCGCGCGGGGGCTCCTACAATGAGCAGTTCTTC. This encodes CAISESRGGSYNEQFF.

The chain employs TRBV12-5 and TRBJ2-7; D call uncertain. Per germline, CDR1 LGHNT and CDR2 FRNRAP. This CDR3 region has 12 residues. With 7 bases removed from V and 6 bases from J, the gap between germline ends came to 13 bases. The CDR3 DNA is TGTGCTAGTGCCCCCCAGGCCGGCGAGCAGTACTTC. This gives the protein CASAPQAGEQYF. The whole variable domain, filled in from reference TRBV12-5 and TRBJ2-7, reads DARVTQTPRHKVTEMGQEVTMRCQPILGHNTVFWYRQTMMQGLELLAYFRNRAPLDDSGMPKDRFSAEMPDATLATLKIQPSEPRDSAVYFCASAPQAGEQYFGPGTRLTVT.

The J gene is TRBJ2-5, the V gene TRBV19; the match to TRBD1 covers 11 bases. CDR1 and CDR2 (germline): LNHDA, SQIVND (reference sequence). J gave up 11 bases and V 5 bases, and 7 bases lay outside the gene matches. The CDR3 is 13 amino acids. The CDR3 bases are TGTGCCAGTAGTCTGGACAGGGGGCGGGAGCAGTACTTC. This gives the protein CASSLDRGREQYF.

In this sample, this clone turned up a few times. The chain uses TRBV10-3 and TRBJ2-7; 9 bases match TRBD2. The V segment lost 0 bases and the J segment 6 bases; nucleotides outside the gene matches: 6. Germline V gene sequence: CDR1 ENHRY, CDR2 SYGVKD. The CDR3 sequence is 15 residues long. CDR3 residues: CAISESGGLALEQYF. The CDR3 DNA reads TGTGCCATCAGTGAGTCGGGGGGACTAGCCCTCGAGCAGTACTTC.